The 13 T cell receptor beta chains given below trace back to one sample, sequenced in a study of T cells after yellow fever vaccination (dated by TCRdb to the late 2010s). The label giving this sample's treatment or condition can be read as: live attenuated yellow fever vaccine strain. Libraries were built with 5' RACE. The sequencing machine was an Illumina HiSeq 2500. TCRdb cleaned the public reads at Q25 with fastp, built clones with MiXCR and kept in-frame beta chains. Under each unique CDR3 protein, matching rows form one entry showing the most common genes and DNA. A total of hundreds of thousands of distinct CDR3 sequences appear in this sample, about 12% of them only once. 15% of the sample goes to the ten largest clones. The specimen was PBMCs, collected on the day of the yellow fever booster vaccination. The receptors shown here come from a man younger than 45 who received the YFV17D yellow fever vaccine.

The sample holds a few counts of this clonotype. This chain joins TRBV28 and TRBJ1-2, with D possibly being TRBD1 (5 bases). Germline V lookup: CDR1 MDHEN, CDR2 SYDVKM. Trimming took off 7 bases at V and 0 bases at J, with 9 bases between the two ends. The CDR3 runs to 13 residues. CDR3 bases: TGTGCCAGCAACGGGGGAGCTAACTATGGCTACACCTTC. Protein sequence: CASNGGANYGYTF.

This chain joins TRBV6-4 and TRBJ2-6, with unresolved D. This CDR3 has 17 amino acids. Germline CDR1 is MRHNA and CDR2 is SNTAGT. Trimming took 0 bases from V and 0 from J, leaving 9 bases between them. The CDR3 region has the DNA TGTGCCAGCAGTGACTCGTCTTCCAGCTCTGGGGCCAACGTCCTGACTTTC. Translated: CASSDSSSSSGANVLTF.

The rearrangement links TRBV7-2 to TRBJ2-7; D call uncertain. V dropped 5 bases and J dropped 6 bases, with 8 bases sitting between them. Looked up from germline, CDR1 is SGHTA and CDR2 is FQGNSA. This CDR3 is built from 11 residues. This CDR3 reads CASSREIEQYF. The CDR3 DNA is TGTGCCAGCAGCCGAGAGATCGAGCAGTACTTC.

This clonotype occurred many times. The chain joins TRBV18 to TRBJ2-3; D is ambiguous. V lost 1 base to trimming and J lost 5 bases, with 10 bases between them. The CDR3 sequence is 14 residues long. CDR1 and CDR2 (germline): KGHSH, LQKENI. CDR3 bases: TGTGCCAGCTCACCACAACAGTTAGGAGATACGCAGTATTTT. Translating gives CASSPQQLGDTQYF. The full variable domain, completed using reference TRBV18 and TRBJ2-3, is NAGVMQNPRHLVRRRGQEARLRCSPMKGHSHVYWYRQLPEEGLKFMVYLQKENIIDESGMPKERFSAEFPKEGPSILRIQQVVRGDSAAYFCASSPQQLGDTQYFGPGTRLTVL.

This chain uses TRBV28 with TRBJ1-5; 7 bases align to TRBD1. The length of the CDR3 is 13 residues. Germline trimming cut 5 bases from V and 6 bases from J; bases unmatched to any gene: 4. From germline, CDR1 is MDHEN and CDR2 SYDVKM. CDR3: CASSARGSQPQHF. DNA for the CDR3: TGTGCCAGCAGTGCCAGGGGGTCTCAGCCCCAGCATTTT.

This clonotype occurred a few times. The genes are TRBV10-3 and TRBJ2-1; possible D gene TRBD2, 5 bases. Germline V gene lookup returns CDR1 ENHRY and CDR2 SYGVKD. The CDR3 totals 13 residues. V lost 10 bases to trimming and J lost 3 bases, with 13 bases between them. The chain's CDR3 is CATQRENYNEQFF. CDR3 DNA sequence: TGTGCCACCCAACGGGAAAACTACAATGAGCAGTTCTTC.

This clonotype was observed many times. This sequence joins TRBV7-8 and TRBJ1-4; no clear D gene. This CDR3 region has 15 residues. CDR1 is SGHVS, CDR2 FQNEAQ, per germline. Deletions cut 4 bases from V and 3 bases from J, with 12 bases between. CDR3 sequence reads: CASSSKEGANEKLFF. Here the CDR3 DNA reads TGTGCCAGCAGCTCTAAAGAGGGAGCTAATGAAAAACTGTTTTTT.

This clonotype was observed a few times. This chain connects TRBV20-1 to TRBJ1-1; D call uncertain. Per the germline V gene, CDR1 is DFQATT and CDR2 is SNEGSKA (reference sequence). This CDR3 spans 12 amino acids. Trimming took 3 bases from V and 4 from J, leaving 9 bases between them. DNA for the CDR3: TGCAGTGCTAGTCTCCGGGGCACTGAAGCTTTCTTT. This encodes CSASLRGTEAFF.

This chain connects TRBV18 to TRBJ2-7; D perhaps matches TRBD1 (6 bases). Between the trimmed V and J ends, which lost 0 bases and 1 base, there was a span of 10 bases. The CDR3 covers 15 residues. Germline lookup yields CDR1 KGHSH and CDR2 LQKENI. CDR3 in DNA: TGTGCCAGCTCACCACCAGCACAGGGATCCTACGAGCAGTACTTC. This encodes CASSPPAQGSYEQYF. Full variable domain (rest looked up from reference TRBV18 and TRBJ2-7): NAGVMQNPRHLVRRRGQEARLRCSPMKGHSHVYWYRQLPEEGLKFMVYLQKENIIDESGMPKERFSAEFPKEGPSILRIQQVVRGDSAAYFCASSPPAQGSYEQYFGPGTRLTVT.

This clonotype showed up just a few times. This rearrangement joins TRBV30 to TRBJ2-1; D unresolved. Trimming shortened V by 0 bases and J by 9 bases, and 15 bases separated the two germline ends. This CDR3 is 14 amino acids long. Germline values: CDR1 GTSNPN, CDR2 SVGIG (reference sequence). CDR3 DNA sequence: TGTGCCTGGAGTGTAGATCCCCTCTGGGGTGAGCAGTTCTTC. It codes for CAWSVDPLWGEQFF.

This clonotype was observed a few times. The CDR3 loop is CAISESGASTDTQYF. In DNA form, the CDR3 reads TGTGCCATCAGTGAGTCGGGGGCTAGCACAGATACGCAGTATTTT. The rearrangement links TRBV10-3 to TRBJ2-3, with a possible D match to TRBD1 (6 bases). Germline V CDR1 and CDR2: ENHRY, SYGVKD. The CDR3 loop spans 15 amino acids. Trimming pared 0 bases from V and 0 bases from J, leaving 7 bases between.

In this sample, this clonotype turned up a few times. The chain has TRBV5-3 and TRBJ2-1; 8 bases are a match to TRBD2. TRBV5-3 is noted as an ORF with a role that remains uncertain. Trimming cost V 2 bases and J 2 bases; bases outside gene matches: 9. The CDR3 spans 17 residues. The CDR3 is CARSFPLSGGAYNEQFF. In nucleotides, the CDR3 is TGTGCCAGAAGCTTCCCCTTGTCGGGGGGGGCCTACAATGAGCAGTTCTTC.

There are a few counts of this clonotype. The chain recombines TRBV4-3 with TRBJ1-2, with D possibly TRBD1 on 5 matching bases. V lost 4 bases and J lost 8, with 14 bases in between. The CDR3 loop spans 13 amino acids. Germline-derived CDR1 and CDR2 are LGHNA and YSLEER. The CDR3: CASSPGQYEGYTF. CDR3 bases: TGCGCCAGCAGCCCAGGACAATATGAAGGCTACACCTTC.